A single sample gave rise to the 2 T cell receptor beta chains below, sequenced in a study of CD8 T cells in Susac syndrome. Reverse transcription of roughly 0.5 to 1 ug RNA was carried out with random hexamers. TCRdb re-derived calls from the immunoSEQ multiplex PCR reads in MiXCR, one entry per CDR3 protein. The repertoire holds under 350,000 distinct CDR3 sequences, with around 92% as singletons. Sequencing was done on a sample of CD4+ T cells from PBMCs. The source of these receptors is a human donor with multiple sclerosis.

This chain uses TRBV4-2 with TRBJ2-5, with 9 bases fitting TRBD1. Per the germline V gene, CDR1 is LGHNA and CDR2 is YNFKEQ. The CDR3 has 15 residues. V was pared by 1 base and J by 3 bases, with 3 bases of the junction left unmatched. The chain's CDR3 is CASSQGDRAEETQYF. The DNA of the CDR3 is TGTGCCAGCAGCCAAGGGGACAGGGCCGAAGAGACCCAGTACTTC.

The chain has TRBV5-6 and TRBJ2-2; 8 bases line up with TRBD2. Germline CDR1 and CDR2: SGHDT and YYEEEE. The CDR3 has 16 amino acids. The V gene end was trimmed by 3 bases and the J gene end by 8 bases; junction bases not matched to a gene: 12. This chain's CDR3 is CASSYPTGGAAGELFF. CDR3 bases: TGTGCCAGCAGCTATCCAACGGGGGGGGCCGCGGGGGAGCTGTTTTTT. Full variable domain (outside the CDR3, taken from reference TRBV5-6 and TRBJ2-2): DAGVTQSPTHLIKTRGQQVTLRCSPKSGHDTVSWYQQALGQGPQFIFQYYEEEERQRGNFPDRFSGHQFPNYSSELNVNALLLGDSALYLCASSYPTGGAAGELFFGEGSRLTVL.